The 28 T cell receptor beta chains given below trace back to one sample, sequenced in a study of regulatory T cells in long-lasting Graves disease. Time point denoted: newly diagnosed GD, antithyroid drugs for less than 3 months. Extracted RNA from PBMCs served as the source of the TCR library. HTBI primers from iRepertoire and Arm-PCR of CDR3 regions yielded the TCR beta libraries. TCRdb reanalysed the multiplex PCR reads using MiXCR and keeps one entry per CDR3 protein. The sample lists about 220,000 distinct CDR3 sequences; approximately 18% were seen once. These data were likewise used in another study, on T cells in Graves' hyperthyroidism and ophthalmopathy.

Sample: peripheral blood mononuclear cells (PBMCs), taken at new diagnosis, from a patient treated with antithyroid drugs. These receptors came from a woman in her 30s with Graves disease.

This clonotype was seen many times. The chain couples TRBV20-1 to TRBJ2-3; no reliable D call. There are 15 residues in the CDR3. V lost 5 bases to trimming and J lost 1 base, with 16 bases between them. The germline V gene has CDR1 DFQATT and CDR2 SNEGSKA (reference sequence). For the CDR3, the DNA is TGCAGTGCTTCCCCCTTCAGTCCCGGCACAGATACGCAGTATTTT. Its translation: CSASPFSPGTDTQYF.

This clonotype has a count of ten or more. In DNA, the CDR3 is TGTGCCAGCAGCCGTAGCGGGGGGCGCTCCGTTGAGCAGTACTTC. Residues: CASSRSGGRSVEQYF. The chain carries TRBV28 and TRBJ2-7; TRBD2 matches 10 bases. The CDR3 extends over 15 amino acids. With 6 bases clipped from V and 7 bases from J, the junction kept 12 bases outside the gene matches. CDR1 is MDHEN and CDR2 is SYDVKM in the germline V gene.

Turning to this clonotype: A much larger clone differs by one base, so this may be a read error. The CDR3 region is CSASHPDRGRGVYEQYF. As DNA, the CDR3 is TGCAGTGCTAGCCATCCGGACAGGGGGAGAGGGGTCTACGAGCAGTACTTC. This chain joins TRBV20-1 and TRBJ2-7; 10 bases align to TRBD1. CDR3 size: 17 residues. In germline, CDR1 is DFQATT, CDR2 SNEGSKA (reference sequence). Germline trimming cut 3 bases from V and 3 bases from J; bases unmatched to any gene: 14.

Concerning this clonotype: One end of the junction fails to match germline, which may point to a read error. The chain couples TRBV28 to TRBJ2-7; weak D call: TRBD2 (7 bases). This CDR3 region has 14 residues. Germline loops: CDR1 MDHEN, CDR2 SYDVKM. CDR3 bases: TGTGCCAGCATCCCGATGGGGGGGGCGTACGGGCAGTACTTC. This sequence encodes CASIPMGGAYGQYF. The entire variable domain, with the rest obtained from reference TRBV28 and TRBJ2-7, is as follows: DVKVTQSSRYLVKRTGEKVFLECVQDMDHENMFWYRQDPGLGLRLIYFSYDVKMKEKGDIPEGYSVSREKKERFSLILESASTNQTSMYLCASIPMGGAYGQYFGPGTRLTVT.

This clonotype was picked up a small number of times. This chain joins TRBV28 and TRBJ1-2; D might be TRBD1 (6 bases). Germline V gene lookup returns CDR1 MDHEN and CDR2 SYDVKM. The CDR3 is made up of 15 amino acids. Trimming stripped 6 bases from V and 2 bases from J, with 16 bases between. The DNA for the CDR3 is TGTGCCAGCAGCCCAAACGGGGGCGGGAACTATGGCTACACCTTC. The encoded protein is CASSPNGGGNYGYTF.

A remark on this clonotype: This CDR3 is missing its conserved last phenylalanine or tryptophan, likely due to a read error. The DNA is left out, because the CDR3 cannot be placed on it with certainty; the CDR3 is given as TCRdb lists it. The rearrangement uses TRBV7-9 and TRBJ2-7; the table's TRBD1 call for D was not verified on the DNA. The germline gives CDR1 SEHNR, CDR2 FQNEAQ (reference sequence). Termini included, the CDR3 measures 15 amino acids. CDR3 in amino acids: CASSLSGSTGTEMYL.

This clonotype showed up many times. Sequence at one end of the junction differs from germline and may be a read error. This chain links TRBV5-1 with TRBJ2-6; a weak D match, TRBD1 (6 bases). CDR3 length equals 16 residues. Germline V lookup: CDR1 SGHRS, CDR2 YFSETQ. Here the CDR3 DNA reads TGTGCCAGCAGCTTGGACAGCAGCTCTGGGGCCAACGTCCTGACTTTC. It specifies CASSLDSSSGANVLTF.

The V and J genes are TRBV28 and TRBJ2-5, with 10 bases fitting TRBD1. CDR3 length equals 16 residues. Germline lookup yields CDR1 MDHEN and CDR2 SYDVKM. The V segment lost 6 bases and the J segment 4 bases; nucleotides outside the gene matches: 11. The CDR3 DNA follows: TGTGCCAGCAGCCTTCTTCGACAGGGGGCGGGAGAGACCCAGTACTTC. As protein: CASSLLRQGAGETQYF.

V is TRBV28 and J is TRBJ2-7, with 12 bases matching TRBD2. The trim removed 3 bases at V and 0 bases at J, leaving 6 bases unmatched. This CDR3 is built from 17 residues. The germline V gene encodes CDR1 MDHEN and CDR2 SYDVKM. The CDR3 region is CASSLLRTSGTSYEQYF. The DNA for the CDR3 is TGTGCCAGCAGTTTGCTTAGGACTAGCGGGACCTCCTACGAGCAGTACTTC.

This clonotype was picked up many times. This chain connects TRBV28 to TRBJ2-2; weak D call: TRBD1 (6 bases). The CDR3 has 17 amino acids. Germline CDR1 is MDHEN and CDR2 is SYDVKM. V lost 5 bases and J lost 3, with 19 bases in between. The CDR3 here is CASSGFGRTVDTGELFF. CDR3 coding DNA: TGTGCCAGCAGTGGCTTTGGTCGGACAGTAGACACCGGGGAGCTGTTTTTT. Drawing the rest from reference TRBV28 and TRBJ2-2, the complete variable domain is DVKVTQSSRYLVKRTGEKVFLECVQDMDHENMFWYRQDPGLGLRLIYFSYDVKMKEKGDIPEGYSVSREKKERFSLILESASTNQTSMYLCASSGFGRTVDTGELFFGEGSRLTVL.

This clonotype was observed at least ten times. The chain recombines TRBV24-1 with TRBJ2-7, with a tentative D call TRBD1 (5 bases). The CDR3 is 14 amino acids. CDR1 is KGHDR and CDR2 is SFDVKD in the germline V gene. V was trimmed by 7 bases and J by 9 bases, leaving 21 bases between them. For the CDR3, the DNA is TGTGCCACCAGCGAGACAGCAATCTACGATGGGCAGTACTTC. Its translation is CATSETAIYDGQYF.

The sample holds a few counts of this clonotype. The rearrangement links TRBV5-8 to TRBJ1-4; D is undetermined. CDR1 SGHTS and CDR2 YDEGEE come from the germline V gene. The CDR3 has 14 amino acids. V was pared by 0 bases and J by 6 bases, with 9 bases between. CDR3 residues: CASSLGGRDEKLFF. DNA of the CDR3: TGTGCCAGCAGCTTGGGTGGTCGGGATGAAAAACTGTTTTTT. Using reference TRBV5-8 and TRBJ1-4 for the parts outside the CDR3, the full variable domain is EAGVTQSPTHLIKTRGQQATLRCSPISGHTSVYWYQQALGLGLQFLLWYDEGEERNRGNFPPRFSGRQFPNYSSELNVNALELEDSALYLCASSLGGRDEKLFFGSGTQLSVL.

Many counts were recorded for this clonotype. V gene TRBV4-1 combines with J gene TRBJ2-3; TRBD2 might be the D (5 bases). CDR3 length equals 16 residues. V gave up 1 base and J gave up 1 base, with 12 bases separating them. Germline V lookup: CDR1 MGHRA, CDR2 YSYEKL. CDR3 sequence: CASSQVPSSRTDTQYF. The CDR3 coding sequence is TGCGCCAGCAGCCAAGTTCCTAGCAGCCGCACAGATACGCAGTATTTT.

The rearrangement links TRBV20-1 to TRBJ2-1; a weak D match, TRBD1 (6 bases). The CDR3 covers 15 residues. Germline CDR1 DFQATT, CDR2 SNEGSKA (reference sequence). V lost 3 bases, J lost 5 bases, and 17 bases lay in between. The CDR3 loop is CSASAGRGPNNEQFF. The CDR3, as DNA: TGCAGTGCTAGTGCCGGCAGGGGACCCAACAATGAGCAGTTCTTC.

This clonotype came up once. The chain is built from TRBV20-1 and TRBJ1-1, with 7 bases lining up with TRBD1. The trim removed 0 bases at V and 4 bases at J, leaving 5 bases unmatched. CDR3 size: 14 residues. Germline values: CDR1 DFQATT, CDR2 SNEGSKA (reference sequence). In nucleotides, the CDR3 is TGCAGTGCTAGAGACCTGACAGGGCTCACTGAAGCTTTCTTT. Protein: CSARDLTGLTEAFF.

This clonotype appeared many times. The rearrangement joins TRBV2 to TRBJ2-2; D unresolved. The germline CDR1 and CDR2 sequences are SNHLY and FYNNEI. V was clipped by 6 bases and J by 2 bases, with 10 bases between them. The CDR3 is 14 residues long. CDR3 protein: CASRGGINTGELFF. CDR3 bases: TGTGCCAGCAGGGGTGGGATTAACACCGGGGAGCTGTTTTTT.

This clonotype came up many times. V is TRBV30 and J is TRBJ1-3; a possible D gene is TRBD1 (5 bases). The ends were cut back, 3 bases at V and 0 bases at J, with 18 bases in the middle. This CDR3 is 17 amino acids long. CDR1 GTSNPN and CDR2 SVGIG come from the germline V gene (reference sequence). The CDR3 DNA is TGTGCCTGGAGCCGTACGGGGGTCAGCACCTCTGGAAACACCATATATTTT. The encoded protein is CAWSRTGVSTSGNTIYF. Variable domain in full (rest from reference TRBV30 and TRBJ1-3): SQTIHQWPATLVQPVGSPLSLECTVEGTSNPNLYWYRQAAGRGLQLLFYSVGIGQISSEVPQNLSASRPQDRQFILSSKKLLLSDSGFYLCAWSRTGVSTSGNTIYFGEGSWLTVV.

This clonotype occurred many times. The gene calls are TRBV6-1 and TRBJ2-5; 9 bases align to TRBD2. V was clipped by 5 bases and J by 2 bases; unmatched bases: 9. CDR3 length: 16 amino acids. Germline V gene sequence: CDR1 MNHNS, CDR2 SASEGT. The DNA for the CDR3 is TGTGCCAGCAGTCCCATAGCGGGAGAGGGGCAAGAGACCCAGTACTTC. This codes for CASSPIAGEGQETQYF.

For this clonotype: This may come from a read error, since a much larger clone is one base off. The chain is built from TRBV2 and TRBJ1-1; 7 nucleotides agree with TRBD1. This CDR3 region has 14 residues. Germline CDR1 and CDR2: SNHLY and FYNNEI. The CDR3 sequence is CAGSLDRENTEAFF. The DNA of the CDR3 is TGTGCCGGCAGCCTCGACAGGGAGAACACTGAAGCTTTCTTT.

This clonotype was counted a few times. CDR3 sequence (DNA): TGTGCCAGCAGCTTGGGCGTTAATGAAAAACTGTTTTTT. Translating it yields CASSLGVNEKLFF. The V and J genes are TRBV5-5 and TRBJ1-4; D is undetermined. The V end was cut by 0 bases, the J end by 4 bases, with 4 bases between. CDR1 is SGHKS and CDR2 is YYEKEE in the germline V gene (reference sequence). The CDR3 has 13 residues.

This clonotype was found many times. The rearrangement uses TRBV6-1 and TRBJ2-2, with 9 nucleotides matching TRBD2. This CDR3 has 17 residues. Germline V gene lookup returns CDR1 MNHNS and CDR2 SASEGT. V gave up 5 bases and J gave up 0 bases; unmatched junction bases: 7. For the CDR3, the DNA is TGTGCCAGCAGTCGCCCTAGCGGGAACGCGAACACCGGGGAGCTGTTTTTT. This encodes CASSRPSGNANTGELFF.

This clonotype was picked up many times. The chain has TRBV7-9 and TRBJ2-1, with a possible D match to TRBD1 (5 bases). The CDR3 runs 13 residues. CDR1 SEHNR and CDR2 FQNEAQ come from the germline V gene (reference sequence). The ends were cut back, 1 base at V and 10 bases at J, with 11 bases in the middle. This chain's CDR3 is CASSLDAGQEQFF. In nucleotides, the CDR3 is TGTGCCAGCAGCTTAGACGCAGGGCAGGAGCAGTTCTTC.

This clonotype was seen repeatedly, ten times or more. CDR3 sequence: CASSERVAGPYNEQFF. CDR3 in DNA: TGCGCCAGCAGCGAACGTGTTGCGGGGCCCTACAATGAGCAGTTCTTC. The chain joins TRBV5-1 to TRBJ2-1; weak D call: TRBD2 (6 bases). This CDR3 region has 16 residues. V was cut by 4 bases and J by 2 bases, with 16 bases left in between. Germline V gene data show CDR1 as SGHRS and CDR2 as YFSETQ.

This clonotype showed up many times. The rearrangement uses TRBV28 and TRBJ2-7; TRBD2 matches 8 bases. Germline lookup yields CDR1 MDHEN and CDR2 SYDVKM. CDR3 length: 15 residues. The V gene end was trimmed by 6 bases and the J gene end by 0 bases; junction bases not matched to a gene: 7. The CDR3 bases are TGTGCCAGCAGAGACCTGGGACTAGGCTCCTACGAGCAGTACTTC. Translating gives CASRDLGLGSYEQYF.

This clonotype was seen a few times. A much more abundant neighbour one base away suggests this may be a read error. The rearrangement uses TRBV12-3 or TRBV12-4 and TRBJ2-1, with 8 bases matching TRBD2. V shed 7 bases and J 5 bases; nucleotides not matched to a gene: 16. The CDR3 is made up of 17 amino acids. CDR3 nucleotides: TGTGCCAGCAAGGTGGCAGGAGGCGGGAGGACTCACAATGAGCAGTTCTTC. It encodes CASKVAGGGRTHNEQFF.

This clonotype has a count of ten or more. V gene TRBV20-1 combines with J gene TRBJ2-1, with 7 bases fitting TRBD1. V lost 7 bases and J lost 6; bases outside the gene matches: 18. This CDR3 region has 16 residues. The V gene's germline CDR1 is DFQATT and CDR2 SNEGSKA (reference sequence). DNA for the CDR3: TGCAGTGGCGATCGGACAGGACGTTCAATAGCCAATGAGCAGTTCTTC. It encodes CSGDRTGRSIANEQFF.

This clonotype was recorded many times. The chain employs TRBV24-1 and TRBJ2-5, with 7 bases aligning to TRBD1. Per germline, CDR1 KGHDR and CDR2 SFDVKD. The length of the CDR3 is 15 residues. V shed 4 bases, J shed 2 bases, and the junction held 6 bases outside the gene matches. CDR3 nucleotide sequence: TGTGCCACCAGTGAAGCCAGGGGGTTACAAGAGACCCAGTACTTC. Translating gives CATSEARGLQETQYF.

This clonotype was counted many times. The genes are TRBV7-8 and TRBJ1-6; 9 bases line up with TRBD1. The V and J ends lost 1 base and 7 bases, in that order; junction bases with no gene match: 2. The CDR3 has 15 residues. Germline-derived CDR1 and CDR2 are SGHVS and FQNEAQ. In DNA form, the CDR3 reads TGTGCCAGCAGCTTAGGGGGACAGGGCAATTCACCCCTCCACTTT. Residues: CASSLGGQGNSPLHF.